This passage covers 26 T cell receptor beta chains from one sample sequenced in a study of graft-versus-host responses after intestinal transplantation. Sequencing was performed with immunoSEQ multiplex PCR; in TCRdb, only in-frame clones are kept and a portion is missing. The sample holds 15,000 or so clones; almost 30% are singletons and the top ten take around 4%. This material consisted of alloreactive CD4+ T cells from a mixed lymphocyte reaction culture, taken before intestinal transplant. Sample subset: CFSE-low proliferating T cells sorted from approximately 6-day pre-transplant mixed lymphocyte reaction (GvH or HvG direction). These receptor sequences come from a human patient who received an intestinal transplant.

This chain links TRBV11-1 with TRBJ2-1, with D perhaps matching TRBD2 (6 bases). V was trimmed by 4 bases and J by 7 bases, leaving 14 bases between them. This CDR3 comprises 14 residues. The germline V gene has CDR1 SGHAT and CDR2 FQDESV (reference sequence). CDR3 protein: CASSSLGLMNEQFF. For the CDR3, the DNA is TGTGCCAGCAGCTCCCTAGGACTAATGAATGAGCAGTTCTTC.

This clone was counted between two and nine times. V usage is TRBV18 and J usage is TRBJ1-2, with D perhaps TRBD1 (5 bases). The CDR3 totals 17 residues. Germline CDR1 and CDR2: KGHSH and LQKENI. Deletions cut 2 bases from V and 4 bases from J, with 20 bases between. The CDR3 DNA reads as TGTGCCAGCTCACCAACGACCCCGACAGCGATGGGCTATGGCTACACCTTC. It codes for CASSPTTPTAMGYGYTF.

This clone was counted a few times. This chain links TRBV6-1 with TRBJ1-2; D perhaps matches TRBD1 (6 bases). Germline V lookup: CDR1 MNHNS, CDR2 SASEGT. The germline V and J ends were trimmed by 5 bases and 8 bases, with 9 bases remaining between them. There are 11 residues in the CDR3. CDR3 loop: CASSRGKGYTF. In DNA, the CDR3 is TGTGCCAGCAGTAGGGGGAAGGGCTACACCTTC.

This clone has a count of ten or more. The genes are TRBV29-1 and TRBJ2-3, with TRBD2 matching 7 bases. Germline-derived CDR1 and CDR2 are SQVTM and ANQGSEA. The CDR3 length is 13 residues. This CDR3 reads CGGGILSTDTQYF. DNA of the CDR3: TGCGGGGGGGGGATACTTAGCACAGATACGCAGTATTTT.

The chain has TRBV7-8 and TRBJ2-5, with D possibly being TRBD2 (6 bases). This CDR3 region has 12 residues. The V gene's germline CDR1 is SGHVS and CDR2 FQNEAQ. V was cut by 3 bases and J by 11 bases, with 13 bases left in between. CDR3: CASSFTPGEQYF. The CDR3 coding sequence is TGTGCCAGCAGCTTTACCCCGGGGGAGCAGTACTTC.

This clone was detected only a few times. DNA of the CDR3: TGCAGCGTTAACAGGGGCAGCACTGAAGCTTTCTTT. It translates to CSVNRGSTEAFF. The chain links TRBV29-1 to TRBJ1-1, with 7 bases lining up with TRBD1. J gave up 4 bases and V 5 bases, and 4 bases lay outside the gene matches. CDR3 length: 12 residues. Germline V gene sequence: CDR1 SQVTM, CDR2 ANQGSEA.

This clone is judged large (0.1 to 1%). The rearrangement links TRBV5-8 to TRBJ2-7; possibly TRBD1 for D (6 bases). Germline lookup yields CDR1 SGHTS and CDR2 YDEGEE. V was trimmed by 4 bases and J by 3 bases, leaving 17 bases between them. This CDR3 is 15 amino acids long. The CDR3 sequence: CASSPQSWGLYEQYF. For the CDR3, the DNA is TGTGCCAGCAGCCCACAGAGTTGGGGGCTCTACGAGCAGTACTTC.

J is TRBJ1-5 and V is TRBV4-3; 8 nucleotides align to TRBD1. Germline V gives CDR1 LGHNA, CDR2 YSLEER. CDR3 size: 15 residues. Trimming removed 0 bases from V and 6 bases from J; junction bases left unmatched: 4. This CDR3 is CASSQDRGPGQPQHF. The DNA for the CDR3 is TGCGCCAGCAGCCAAGACAGGGGGCCAGGTCAGCCCCAGCATTTT.

This clone was seen more than once but under ten times. The rearrangement uses TRBV5-1 and TRBJ2-3, with 13 bases identical to TRBD2. Per germline, CDR1 SGHRS and CDR2 YFSETQ. The ends lost 0 bases at V and 2 bases at J; junction bases unmatched: 6. CDR3 size: 18 residues. The CDR3 DNA follows: TGCGCCAGCAGCTTGGAAGTGACTAGCGGGAGGAACACAGATACGCAGTATTTT. Translated, it gives CASSLEVTSGRNTDTQYF.

This clone was recorded a few times. CDR3 sequence: CASSLVRGEQFF. As DNA, the CDR3 is TGTGCCAGCAGCTTAGTGAGGGGTGAGCAGTTCTTC. The rearrangement joins TRBV7-2 to TRBJ2-1, with D perhaps given as TRBD1 or TRBD2 (5 bases each). Germline CDR1 is SGHTA and CDR2 is FQGNSA. There are 12 residues in the CDR3. V gave up 1 base and J gave up 9 bases, with 7 bases separating them.

The chain employs TRBV2 and TRBJ2-5; 9 nucleotides line up with TRBD1. Trimming cost V 1 base and J 13 bases; bases outside gene matches: 13. Looked up from germline, CDR1 is SNHLY and CDR2 is FYNNEI. The CDR3 runs 15 residues. The CDR3 nucleotides read TGTGCCAGCAGTGAAGTAAGCCGTCGACAGGGGGAATGGTACTTC. This sequence encodes CASSEVSRRQGEWYF.

This clone occurred a few times. V usage is TRBV28 and J usage is TRBJ1-3, with D perhaps TRBD1 (6 bases). Trimming took off 5 bases at V and 4 bases at J, with 15 bases between the two ends. This CDR3 comprises 15 residues. In germline, CDR1 is MDHEN, CDR2 SYDVKM. The CDR3 sequence: CASSIHRAPGNTIYF. The CDR3 nucleotides read TGTGCCAGCAGTATCCACAGGGCTCCGGGAAACACCATATATTTT. Full variable domain (remainder filled in from reference TRBV28 and TRBJ1-3): DVKVTQSSRYLVKRTGEKVFLECVQDMDHENMFWYRQDPGLGLRLIYFSYDVKMKEKGDIPEGYSVSREKKERFSLILESASTNQTSMYLCASSIHRAPGNTIYFGEGSWLTVV.

The rearrangement uses TRBV9 and TRBJ2-7; the D gene is possibly TRBD2 (7 bases). CDR1 and CDR2 (germline): SGDLS, YYNGEE. The germline V and J ends were trimmed by 6 bases and 4 bases, with 17 bases remaining between them. This CDR3 has 14 amino acids. The CDR3, as DNA: TGTGCCAGCAATAGGGAGGGGGGCCCATACGAGCAGTACTTC. This sequence encodes CASNREGGPYEQYF.

The chain links TRBV28 to TRBJ2-3; D perhaps matches TRBD2 (5 bases). Germline V gene lookup returns CDR1 MDHEN and CDR2 SYDVKM. V dropped 3 bases and J dropped 2 bases, with 21 bases sitting between them. The CDR3 is 18 amino acids. The DNA of the CDR3 is TGTGCCAGCAGTTTCTCTTTCCGGCGGGTGAAGACCACAGATACGCAGTATTTT. It yields the protein CASSFSFRRVKTTDTQYF.

This clone has a handful of counts. The V call is TRBV6-5, the J call TRBJ2-7, with 7 bases identical to TRBD2. CDR1 and CDR2 from the germline V gene are MNHEY and SVGAGI. J gave up 3 bases and V 6 bases, and 11 bases lay outside the gene matches. The CDR3 sequence is 15 residues long. DNA of the CDR3: TGTGCCAGCAGGAGGGCCCTAGCGGTAAGCTACGAGCAGTACTTC. It translates to CASRRALAVSYEQYF.

The genes are TRBV27 and TRBJ1-4; possible D gene TRBD1, 5 bases. Germline CDR1 MNHEY, CDR2 SMNVEV (reference sequence). With 1 base removed from V and 8 bases from J, the gap between germline ends came to 14 bases. This CDR3 region has 15 residues. The DNA for the CDR3 is TGTGCCAGCAGTTTATTTGGCAGGGTGGGCGAAAAACTGTTTTTT. It translates to CASSLFGRVGEKLFF.

This clone was seen a few times. The chain joins TRBV29-1 to TRBJ2-3, with D perhaps TRBD2 (6 bases). This CDR3 is built from 14 residues. V lost 3 bases and J lost 7, with 17 bases in between. Germline loops: CDR1 SQVTM, CDR2 ANQGSEA. CDR3 in amino acids: CSVEARLARNTQYF. The CDR3, as DNA: TGCAGCGTTGAGGCCCGGCTAGCGCGAAATACGCAGTATTTT.

The chain combines TRBV7-3 with TRBJ2-1; TRBD1 matches at 7 bases. The CDR3 consists of 15 residues. V was clipped by 1 base and J by 1 base; unmatched bases: 1. Germline loops: CDR1 SGHTA, CDR2 FQGTGA. The CDR3 sequence is CASSLMGQSYNEQFF. In DNA form, the CDR3 reads TGTGCCAGCAGCTTAATGGGACAGTCCTACAATGAGCAGTTCTTC.

The V gene is TRBV27, the J gene TRBJ2-1; 11 bases map to TRBD2. The germline V gene encodes CDR1 MNHEY and CDR2 SMNVEV (reference sequence). This CDR3 is built from 19 residues. The J segment lost 0 bases and the V segment lost 3 bases, leaving 10 bases of the junction unmatched. The CDR3 DNA sequence: TGTGCCAGCAGTTTGGGTAGCGGGAGGGCCGCTAGCTCCTACAATGAGCAGTTCTTC. Its protein is CASSLGSGRAASSYNEQFF.

This clone has more than one count but fewer than ten. The chain employs TRBV6-5 and TRBJ2-5; TRBD1 agrees at 7 bases. The V segment lost 6 bases and the J segment 8 bases; nucleotides outside the gene matches: 12. In germline, CDR1 is MNHEY, CDR2 SVGAGI. The CDR3 is 14 residues long. CDR3 sequence reads: CASSPSIRQGTQYF. The CDR3 DNA reads as TGTGCCAGCAGCCCCAGCATTAGACAGGGCACCCAGTACTTC.

V usage is TRBV5-1 and J usage is TRBJ2-1; D may correspond to TRBD1 or TRBD2 (5 bases each). The CDR3 length is 11 residues. Germline CDR1 reads SGHRS; CDR2 reads YFSETQ. V dropped 8 bases and J dropped 11 bases, with 14 bases sitting between them. The CDR3 DNA sequence: TGCGCCAGTACCGAGGGGAGTAAGCAGTTCTTC. Amino acids: CASTEGSKQFF.

The chain couples TRBV5-6 to TRBJ2-3; 12 bases map to TRBD2. Per germline, CDR1 SGHDT and CDR2 YYEEEE. V was clipped by 4 bases and J by 6 bases; unmatched bases: 9. CDR3 length: 16 residues. Here the CDR3 DNA reads TGTGCCAGCAGCCTGTTAGGACTAGCGGGAATCGATACGCAGTATTTT. Residues: CASSLLGLAGIDTQYF.

This chain joins TRBV30 and TRBJ1-2; D not resolved. The V and J ends lost 0 bases and 3 bases respectively, with 5 bases between them. CDR1 and CDR2 (germline): GTSNPN, SVGIG (reference sequence). The CDR3 is 12 residues long. DNA of the CDR3: TGTGCCTGGAGTGTTACATACTATGGCTACACCTTC. Its protein product is CAWSVTYYGYTF.

This clone was seen more than once but under ten times. This rearrangement joins TRBV28 to TRBJ2-2, with D possibly TRBD2 on 6 matching bases. The CDR3 contains 16 residues. V was cut by 6 bases and J by 3 bases, with 17 bases left in between. Germline-derived CDR1 and CDR2 are MDHEN and SYDVKM. The CDR3 bases are TGTGCCAGCAGCTCCCCTCGCGGGATGGACACCGGGGAGCTGTTTTTT. Translation gives CASSSPRGMDTGELFF.

The V and J genes are TRBV28 and TRBJ1-1; D gene ambiguous. V lost 7 bases, J lost 5 bases, and 5 bases lay in between. Germline assignment: CDR1 MDHEN and CDR2 SYDVKM. CDR3 length: 10 amino acids. As DNA, the CDR3 is TGTGCCAGCATCTCTACTGAAGCTTTCTTT. Translating it yields CASISTEAFF.

The CDR3 region is CASSQDKGGINSPLHF. For the CDR3, the DNA is TGCGCCAGCAGTCAAGATAAGGGGGGAATTAATTCACCCCTCCACTTT. This chain connects TRBV23-1 to TRBJ1-6, with a tentative D call TRBD1 (6 bases). TRBV23-1 is an open reading frame whose function is uncertain. This CDR3 contains 16 residues. The V end was cut by 2 bases, the J end by 6 bases, with 14 bases between.